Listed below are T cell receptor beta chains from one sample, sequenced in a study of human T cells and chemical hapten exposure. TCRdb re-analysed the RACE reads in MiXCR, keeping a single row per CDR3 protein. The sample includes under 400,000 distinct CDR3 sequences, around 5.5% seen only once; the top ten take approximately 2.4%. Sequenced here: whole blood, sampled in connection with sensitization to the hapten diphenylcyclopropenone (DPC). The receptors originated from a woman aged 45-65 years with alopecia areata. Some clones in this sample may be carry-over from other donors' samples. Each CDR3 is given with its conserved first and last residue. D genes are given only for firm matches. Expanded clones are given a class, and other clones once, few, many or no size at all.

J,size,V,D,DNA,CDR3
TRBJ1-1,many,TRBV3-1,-,TGTGCCAGCAGCCAAGTATCGTTCACTGAAGCTTTCTTT,CASSQVSFTEAFF
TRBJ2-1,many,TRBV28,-,TGTGCCACCCACTTCATCTTGATGGGGGGTGAGCAGTTCTTC,CATHFILMGGEQFF
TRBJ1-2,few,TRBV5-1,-,TGCGCCAGCAGCTTGGAAGGGATAGGAGATGGCTACACCTTC,CASSLEGIGDGYTF
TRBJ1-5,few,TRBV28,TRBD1,TGTGCCACCATAGGAACGGGACAGGGGGCTGGGCAGCCCCAGCATTTT,CATIGTGQGAGQPQHF
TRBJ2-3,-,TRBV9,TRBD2,TGTGCCAGCAGCGTAGGTGGGGGGGTCGGAGATACGCAGTATTTT,CASSVGGGVGDTQYF
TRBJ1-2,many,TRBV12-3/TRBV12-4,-,TGTGCCAGCAACTACGACGGTGGTGGGGGCTACACCTTC,CASNYDGGGGYTF
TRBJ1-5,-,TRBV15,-,TGTGCCACCGCGCGACGTGTTACCAATCAGCCCCAGCATTTT,CATARRVTNQPQHF
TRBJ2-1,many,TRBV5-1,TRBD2,TGCGCCAGCAGCTCTAGCGGTACCTACAATGAGCAGTTCTTC,CASSSSGTYNEQFF
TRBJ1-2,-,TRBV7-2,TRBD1,TGTGCCAGCAGCTTTTCAACGGACAGGACTAACTATGGCTACACCTTC,CASSFSTDRTNYGYTF
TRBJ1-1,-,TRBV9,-,TGTGCCAGCAGCGGGGCTGGATCTGGGGATGAAGCTTTCTTT,CASSGAGSGDEAFF
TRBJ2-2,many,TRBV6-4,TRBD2,TGTGCCAGCAAGGGTAGCGGGGATGCCACCGGGGAGCTGTTTTTT,CASKGSGDATGELFF
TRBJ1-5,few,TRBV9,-,TGTGCCAGCAGCGCCCGGGATTGGCCCCAGCATTTT,CASSARDWPQHF
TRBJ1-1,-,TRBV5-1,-,TGCGCCAGCAAGTTAGAGGCAGAATTGAACACTGAAGCTTTCTTT,CASKLEAELNTEAFF
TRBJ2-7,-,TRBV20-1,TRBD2,TGCAGTGCTCACGGGGGGGCCGGCGAGCAGTACTTC,CSAHGGAGEQYF
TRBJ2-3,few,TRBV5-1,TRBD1,TGCGCCAGCAGCTTTCTCCAGGGGGCGGCAGATACGCAGTATTTT,CASSFLQGAADTQYF
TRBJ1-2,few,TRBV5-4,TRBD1,TGTGCCAGCAGAACAGACAGGGGCGCGGGTAACTATGGCTACACCTTC,CASRTDRGAGNYGYTF
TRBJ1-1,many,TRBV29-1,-,TGCAGCGTGAGTCCCGAAGCTTTCTTT,CSVSPEAFF
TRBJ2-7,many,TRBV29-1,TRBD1,TGCAGCGTTGAAGATATAGGACAGGGGAACCGCGAGCAGTACTTC,CSVEDIGQGNREQYF
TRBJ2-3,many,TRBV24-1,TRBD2,TGTGCCACCAGTGACCGTACTAGCGGACGCACAGATACGCAGTATTTT,CATSDRTSGRTDTQYF
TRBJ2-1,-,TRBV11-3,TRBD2,TGTGCCAGCAGCTTAGTTCCAGCGGGACCAGGGAATGAGCAGTTCTTC,CASSLVPAGPGNEQFF
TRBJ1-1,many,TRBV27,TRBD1,TGTGCCAGCAGTCCTCACAGGGGGATAGTAGTCACTGAAGCTTTCTTT,CASSPHRGIVVTEAFF
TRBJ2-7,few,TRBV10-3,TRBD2,TGTGCCATCGCTGAGACTAGCGGGGACCTGGGGGAGTACTTC,CAIAETSGDLGEYF
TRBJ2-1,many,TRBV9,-,TGTGCCAGCACCGTAGGGTCTTCTTACAATGAGCAGTTCTTC,CASTVGSSYNEQFF
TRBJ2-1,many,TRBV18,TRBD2,TGTGCCAGCTCACCACCCGGGACTAGCAACAATGAGCAGTTCTTC,CASSPPGTSNNEQFF
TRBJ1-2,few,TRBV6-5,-,TGTGCCAGCAGTCCCCCTGAACGCGGGGCCTATGGCTACACCTTC,CASSPPERGAYGYTF
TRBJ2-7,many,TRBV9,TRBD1,TGTGCCAGCAGCGTAGGAGGGACAGGTGTTGACGAGCAGTACTTC,CASSVGGTGVDEQYF
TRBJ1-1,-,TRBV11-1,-,TGTGCCAGCAGCCTCCCGGAAGGGACGGGAGAAGCTTTCTTT,CASSLPEGTGEAFF
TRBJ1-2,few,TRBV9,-,TGTGCCAGCAGCGTAGGATCGGTTACGGTCTATGGCTACACCTTC,CASSVGSVTVYGYTF
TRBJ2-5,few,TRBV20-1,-,TGCAGTGCTAGCGGGGGGCATTACCAAGAGACCCAGTACTTC,CSASGGHYQETQYF
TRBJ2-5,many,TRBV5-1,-,TGCGCCAGCAGCAGCGGGACAATACAAGAGACCCAGTACTTC,CASSSGTIQETQYF
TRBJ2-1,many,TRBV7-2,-,TGTGCCAGCAGCTCCTTTATTAGCTCCTACAATGAGCAGTTCTTC,CASSSFISSYNEQFF